This paragraph reports one TCR beta chain. The source of the sample is a study of blood T cell repertoires in COVID-19. Study-level information: PBMCs, B-cell-depleted T cells, or T cells were the source of the cDNA or gDNA that made up the material.

Original analysis: Amplification of reference gene primers was used by the study to estimate nucleated cell counts. This table comes from immunoSEQ multiplex PCR, and its TCRdb copy is limited to in-frame clones, with some not included. Clone size and the V and J calls come from that table; the DNA yielded D and trimming. The repertoire holds 110,000 to 150,000 clones, with about four fifths as singletons. CDR3 length: 12 amino acids. Germline assignment: CDR1 SGHRS and CDR2 YFSETQ. Trimming stripped 3 bases from V and 6 bases from J, with 9 bases between. The specimen was peripheral blood. The V call is TRBV5-1, the J call TRBJ1-1; a possible D gene is TRBD1 (6 bases). The sequence derives from a woman of 80 years or more with acute or convalescent COVID-19. CDR3 residues: CASSWEGAEAFF. As DNA, the CDR3 is TGCGCCAGCAGCTGGGAGGGGGCTGAAGCTTTCTTT.